These 21 T cell receptor beta chains were sequenced from one sample in a study of cytomegalovirus exposure and HLA in healthy donors. Primers for the PCR totalled 60 Vbeta and 13 Jbeta. Clones were sequenced by immunoSEQ multiplex PCR, and TCRdb holds only the in-frame ones, with some missing. This table holds about 160,000 clones, roughly 80% found once. Input material: PBMCs. The receptor source for this set is a male donor in good health and CMV-seronegative.

This rearrangement joins TRBV30 to TRBJ2-5; D uncertain. The DNA matches TRBJ2-7 better at its end, which makes the J call doubtful. Germline loops: CDR1 GTSNPN, CDR2 SVGIG (reference sequence). The CDR3 is made up of 16 amino acids. The CDR3 loop is CAWSVAMSFAAYEQYF. CDR3 sequence (DNA): TGTGCCTGGAGTGTTGCAATGTCTTTCGCCGCCTACGAGCAGTACTTC.

Only a few counts were recorded for this clone. This chain joins TRBV6-5 and TRBJ2-1; D unresolved. The germline V gene has CDR1 MNHEY and CDR2 SVGAGI. V was trimmed by 2 bases and J by 13 bases, leaving 9 bases between them. This CDR3 region has 11 residues. The CDR3 DNA reads as TGTGCCAGCAGTTACGCCCAGGCACAGTTCTTC. As protein: CASSYAQAQFF.

This clone was found once. This rearrangement joins TRBV6-1 to TRBJ2-5, with 8 bases aligning to TRBD2. Germline CDR1 and CDR2: MNHNS and SASEGT. The CDR3 is 14 residues long. V lost 8 bases and J lost 4; bases outside the gene matches: 9. The CDR3 loop reads CASGGRGEVETQYF. The CDR3 DNA follows: TGTGCCAGCGGGGGGCGGGGGGAGGTAGAGACCCAGTACTTC.

V gene TRBV5-6 combines with J gene TRBJ2-2; TRBD2 might be the D (6 bases). The germline CDR1 and CDR2 sequences are SGHDT and YYEEEE. The CDR3 loop spans 15 amino acids. V lost 2 bases, J lost 5 bases, and 13 bases lay in between. This CDR3 reads CASSFGGGRTGELFF. The CDR3 nucleotides read TGTGCCAGCAGCTTTGGGGGAGGTCGGACCGGGGAGCTGTTTTTT.

The chain has TRBV9 and TRBJ1-4, with D hard to call. There are 16 residues in the CDR3. The germline CDR1 and CDR2 sequences are SGDLS and YYNGEE. The ends were cut back, 0 bases at V and 2 bases at J, with 11 bases in the middle. The DNA of the CDR3 is TGTGCCAGCAGCGTAGGAGCCGGGATTACTAATGAAAAACTGTTTTTT. Translated: CASSVGAGITNEKLFF.

The rearrangement links TRBV21-1 to TRBJ1-5; the D call in the table, TRBD1, was not verified against the DNA. TRBV21-1 is labeled a pseudogene. The CDR3 contains 14 residues. The CDR3 region is CASSRGQGDQPQHF. The CDR3 nucleotides are TGTGCCAGCAGCAGAGGACAGGGGGATCAGCCCCAGCATTTT.

V is TRBV11-1 and J is TRBJ2-1; possible D gene TRBD2, 5 bases. The V end was cut by 5 bases, the J end by 5 bases, with 10 bases between. Germline V gene data show CDR1 as SGHAT and CDR2 as FQDESV (reference sequence). The CDR3 sequence is 13 residues long. Written as DNA, the CDR3 is TGTGCCAGCAGCGAACTAGTTAACAATGAGCAGTTCTTC. Its protein is CASSELVNNEQFF.

The chain is built from TRBV30 and TRBJ2-5, with D possibly being TRBD1 (5 bases). Germline V gives CDR1 GTSNPN, CDR2 SVGIG (reference sequence). V lost 2 bases, J lost 0 bases, and 13 bases lay in between. The CDR3 covers 15 residues. Here the CDR3 reads CAWSLGSGYQETQYF. The CDR3, as DNA: TGTGCCTGGAGTTTAGGGTCAGGGTACCAAGAGACCCAGTACTTC.

This clone was observed a few times. The CDR3 region is CASSFGEVYEQYF. The CDR3, as DNA: TGTGCCAGCAGCTTTGGGGAGGTCTACGAGCAGTACTTC. The genes are TRBV5-8 and TRBJ2-5; D may be TRBD2 (6 bases). The J call may be incorrect, as the DNA end agrees better with TRBJ2-7. CDR3 size: 13 residues. CDR1 and CDR2 (germline): SGHTS, YDEGEE.

This chain joins TRBV2 and TRBJ1-6; 8 positions match TRBD1. Trimming removed 4 bases from V and 4 bases from J; junction bases left unmatched: 3. This CDR3 contains 15 residues. Germline V gives CDR1 SNHLY, CDR2 FYNNEI. The CDR3 reads CASSVRQGYNSPLHF. The CDR3 DNA follows: TGTGCCAGCAGTGTACGACAGGGGTATAATTCACCCCTCCACTTT.

This clone came up a few times. The chain combines TRBV28 with TRBJ1-1; no definite D call. The CDR3 has 13 residues. Germline-derived CDR1 and CDR2 are MDHEN and SYDVKM. Trimming removed 1 base from V and 4 bases from J, with 7 bases in between. DNA for the CDR3: TGTGCCAGCAGTTTATCTGGTAGCACTGAAGCTTTCTTT. It translates to CASSLSGSTEAFF.

The chain joins TRBV6-5 to TRBJ1-6; 8 nucleotides match TRBD1. This CDR3 contains 15 residues. V was pared by 5 bases and J by 7 bases, with 7 bases of the junction left unmatched. The germline gives CDR1 MNHEY, CDR2 SVGAGI. CDR3 sequence reads: CASSLTTGGNSPLHF. The CDR3 region has the DNA TGTGCCAGCAGTCTTACCACAGGGGGGAATTCACCCCTCCACTTT.

Comment on this clone: This same CDR3 is encoded by further DNA sequences in the sample. This chain uses TRBV9 with TRBJ2-7; 9 bases map to TRBD1. The CDR3 is 14 amino acids. From germline, CDR1 is SGDLS and CDR2 YYNGEE. The V and J ends lost 0 bases and 4 bases, in that order; junction bases with no gene match: 2. CDR3 DNA: TGTGCCAGCAGCGTAGAAGACAGGGGGTACGAGCAGTACTTC. Translated: CASSVEDRGYEQYF.

This clone was observed a handful of times. The V gene is TRBV5-4, the J gene TRBJ2-1; D gene uncertain. CDR3 length: 18 amino acids. The V and J ends lost 6 bases and 0 bases respectively, with 22 bases between them. Germline lookup yields CDR1 SGHNT and CDR2 YYREEE (reference sequence). CDR3 bases: TGTGCCAGCATCCACCAAGAGAGGCGCGATAGCTCCTACAATGAGCAGTTCTTC. This gives the protein CASIHQERRDSSYNEQFF.

This clone was counted only a few times. The chain links TRBV7-2 to TRBJ1-4, with D perhaps TRBD1 (5 bases). CDR1 and CDR2 (germline): SGHTA, FQGNSA. The CDR3 spans 15 residues. V dropped 4 bases and J dropped 5 bases, with 14 bases sitting between them. CDR3 nucleotides: TGTGCCAGCAGCTGGAGGGACGGGAGAAATGAAAAACTGTTTTTT. Protein: CASSWRDGRNEKLFF.

The chain employs TRBV5-4 and TRBJ1-2; possibly TRBD1 for D (5 bases). The CDR3 extends over 14 amino acids. Germline V gene data show CDR1 as SGHNT and CDR2 as YYREEE (reference sequence). V dropped 6 bases and J dropped 2 bases, with 14 bases sitting between them. Here the CDR3 reads CASTKEGQNYGYTF. The CDR3 DNA follows: TGTGCCAGCACCAAGGAGGGGCAGAACTATGGCTACACCTTC.

This chain links TRBV9 with TRBJ1-2; 7 bases fit TRBD1. The V segment lost 4 bases and the J segment 4 bases; nucleotides outside the gene matches: 7. Germline-derived CDR1 and CDR2 are SGDLS and YYNGEE. The CDR3 contains 14 residues. The CDR3 DNA is TGTGCCAGCAGCCCACTAGAGGGGGCCTATGGCTACACCTTC. Protein sequence: CASSPLEGAYGYTF.

V usage is TRBV7-2 and J usage is TRBJ2-7; 12 positions match TRBD2. V dropped 4 bases and J dropped 6; count of bases not matched to a gene: 7. This CDR3 comprises 15 residues. Germline V gene data show CDR1 as SGHTA and CDR2 as FQGNSA. CDR3 bases: TGTGCCAGCAGCTCCACGACTAGCGGGAGTTTCGAGCAGTACTTC. As protein: CASSSTTSGSFEQYF.

This clone came up once. V is TRBV5-1 and J is TRBJ2-7; TRBD1 matches 9 bases. The CDR3 extends over 15 amino acids. The junction had 10 bases not matched to a gene; V was cut back by 0 bases and J by 9 bases. Germline lookup yields CDR1 SGHRS and CDR2 YFSETQ. The CDR3 DNA reads as TGCGCCAGCAGCTTGGAGGGACAGGGCCTTTGGGGGCAGTACTTC. Translating it yields CASSLEGQGLWGQYF. Together with reference TRBV5-1 and TRBJ2-7, the CDR3 gives the full variable domain: KAGVTQTPRYLIKTRGQQVTLSCSPISGHRSVSWYQQTPGQGLQFLFEYFSETQRNKGNFPGRFSGRQFSNSRSEMNVSTLELGDSALYLCASSLEGQGLWGQYFGPGTRLTVT.

This chain connects TRBV2 to TRBJ1-6; D is possibly TRBD1 (6 bases). The CDR3 loop spans 19 amino acids. Between the trimmed V and J ends, which lost 1 base and 4 bases, there was a span of 20 bases. CDR1 is SNHLY and CDR2 is FYNNEI in the germline V gene. The CDR3 bases are TGTGCCAGCAGTGAAGATCAGGGGCCATGGGCTAATTATAATTCACCCCTCCACTTT. This sequence encodes CASSEDQGPWANYNSPLHF.

V gene TRBV9 combines with J gene TRBJ2-3, with D possibly being TRBD2 (6 bases). Germline V gene data show CDR1 as SGDLS and CDR2 as YYNGEE. CDR3 length: 14 amino acids. Trimming left V 0 bases short and J 4 bases short, with 9 bases between. This CDR3 is CASSVGWRADTQYF. The CDR3 bases are TGTGCCAGCAGCGTAGGGTGGAGGGCAGATACGCAGTATTTT. Complete variable domain (other parts from reference TRBV9 and TRBJ2-3): DSGVTQTPKHLITATGQRVTLRCSPRSGDLSVYWYQQSLDQGLQFLIQYYNGEERAKGNILERFSAQQFPDLHSELNLSSLELGDSALYFCASSVGWRADTQYFGPGTRLTVL.